These 31 T cell receptor beta chains originate from one sample sequenced in a study of T cells in Graves' hyperthyroidism and ophthalmopathy. Authors of the study amplified TCR beta CDR3 regions from RNA transcripts. A first-round RT-PCR of the TCR CDR3 used the HTBI primer set. TCRdb independently ran MiXCR on the multiplex PCR reads; one entry per CDR3 protein. The sample carries approximately 740,000 distinct CDR3 sequences, 12% to 15% recorded once. Sample: blood. Source of these receptors: a woman between 18 and 29 years old with Graves' hyperthyroidism.

Ten or more counts support this clonotype. V is TRBV3-1 and J is TRBJ2-7; weak D call: TRBD2 (5 bases). This CDR3 contains 16 residues. V was trimmed by 3 bases and J by 3 bases, leaving 18 bases between them. The V gene's germline CDR1 is LGHDT and CDR2 YNNKEL (reference sequence). The CDR3 spells CASSQASGIYGYEQYF. In DNA form, the CDR3 reads TGTGCCAGCAGCCAGGCAAGCGGAATTTACGGCTACGAGCAGTACTTC.

This clonotype was counted ten times or more. The rearrangement joins TRBV6-5 to TRBJ2-1, with unresolved D. This CDR3 spans 16 amino acids. V was clipped by 2 bases and J by 0 bases, with 11 bases between them. Germline assignment: CDR1 MNHEY and CDR2 SVGAGI. DNA for the CDR3: TGTGCCAGCAGTTACGGGTCCCTAAGCTCCTACAATGAGCAGTTCTTC. Translated, it gives CASSYGSLSSYNEQFF.

The rearrangement uses TRBV2 and TRBJ2-1; D unresolved. The CDR3 sequence is 11 residues long. Between the trimmed V and J ends, which lost 8 bases and 8 bases, there was a span of 10 bases. CDR1 SNHLY and CDR2 FYNNEI come from the germline V gene. CDR3: CASEDLYEQFF. In nucleotides, the CDR3 is TGTGCCAGCGAAGACTTGTATGAGCAGTTCTTC.

This clonotype was recorded many times. V usage is TRBV28 and J usage is TRBJ2-7, with 9 bases fitting TRBD1. This CDR3 region has 14 residues. Per germline, CDR1 MDHEN and CDR2 SYDVKM. The V gene end was trimmed by 5 bases and the J gene end by 2 bases; junction bases not matched to a gene: 4. The CDR3 sequence is CASSQTGGTYEQYF. The CDR3, as DNA: TGTGCCAGCAGTCAAACAGGGGGCACCTACGAGCAGTACTTC.

The sample holds many counts of this clonotype. The rearrangement links TRBV2 to TRBJ1-5; 10 bases fit TRBD1. Germline V gene lookup returns CDR1 SNHLY and CDR2 FYNNEI. V shed 6 bases and J 6 bases; nucleotides not matched to a gene: 8. The CDR3 is 15 amino acids. CDR3 amino acids: CASSLGTGVGQPQHF. CDR3 bases: TGTGCCAGCAGCCTCGGGACAGGGGTCGGTCAGCCCCAGCATTTT.

This clonotype was seen at least ten times. The chain is built from TRBV2 and TRBJ2-5; TRBD1 matches 9 bases. V lost 4 bases to trimming and J lost 1 base; unmatched junction nucleotides: 1. This CDR3 spans 14 amino acids. Germline CDR1 SNHLY, CDR2 FYNNEI. DNA of the CDR3: TGTGCCAGCAGTGTGGACAGGGGCCAAGAGACCCAGTACTTC. Protein product: CASSVDRGQETQYF.

This clonotype has a count of ten or more. The rearrangement joins TRBV7-9 to TRBJ2-7, with D perhaps TRBD2 (6 bases). The CDR3 has 13 amino acids. CDR1 is SEHNR and CDR2 is FQNEAQ in the germline V gene (reference sequence). V was cut by 1 base and J by 9 bases, with 13 bases left in between. CDR3 in amino acids: CASSLERDFGQYF. The CDR3, as DNA: TGTGCCAGCAGCTTAGAGAGGGACTTCGGGCAGTACTTC.

This clonotype was counted at least ten times. This chain uses TRBV28 with TRBJ1-1, with D possibly being TRBD1 (6 bases). Trimming stripped 0 bases from V and 3 bases from J, with 11 bases between. Germline CDR1 and CDR2: MDHEN and SYDVKM. The CDR3 is 15 amino acids. CDR3 region: CASSLWGGRDTEAFF. The DNA of the CDR3 is TGTGCCAGCAGTTTATGGGGGGGCCGGGACACTGAAGCTTTCTTT.

The rearrangement joins TRBV7-9 to TRBJ2-4, with 11 bases identical to TRBD2. Germline values: CDR1 SEHNR, CDR2 FQNEAQ (reference sequence). CDR3 size: 21 residues. The ends lost 3 bases at V and 0 bases at J; junction bases unmatched: 16. CDR3: CASSLWKPGLAETLAKNIQYF. The CDR3 bases are TGTGCCAGCAGCTTGTGGAAGCCGGGACTAGCGGAAACGCTAGCCAAAAACATTCAGTACTTC.

This clonotype was seen at least ten times. The gene calls are TRBV11-2 and TRBJ2-7; the D gene is possibly TRBD1 (5 bases). This CDR3 is 12 amino acids long. Germline V gene data show CDR1 as SGHAT and CDR2 as FQNNGV. V shed 1 base and J shed 9 bases, with 10 bases lying between them. CDR3 DNA: TGTGCCAGCAGCTTAGGACAGTCGGCGCAGTACTTC. Translation gives CASSLGQSAQYF.

This clonotype was counted a few times. Possible read error: a much larger clone is one base away. The chain joins TRBV30 to TRBJ2-5; maybe TRBD1 (6 bases). The length of the CDR3 is 15 residues. V was clipped by 5 bases and J by 4 bases, with 20 bases between them. The germline V gene has CDR1 GTSNPN and CDR2 SVGIG (reference sequence). The CDR3 protein is CAWGGLVRGRETQYF. The CDR3 coding sequence is TGTGCCTGGGGTGGACTGGTCAGGGGTCGAGAGACCCAGTACTTC.

The chain is built from TRBV7-3 and TRBJ2-5; TRBD2 matches 10 bases. J was trimmed by 5 bases and V by 5 bases; bases with no gene match: 8. Germline V gene sequence: CDR1 SGHTA, CDR2 FQGTGA. The CDR3 runs 15 residues. The CDR3 is CASSTGTSVSETQYF. CDR3 coding DNA: TGTGCCAGCAGCACCGGGACTAGCGTGTCGGAGACCCAGTACTTC.

This clonotype was observed a few times. The genes are TRBV11-3 and TRBJ1-4; a possible D gene is TRBD1 (5 bases). V gave up 1 base and J gave up 2 bases, with 14 bases separating them. Germline CDR1 and CDR2: SGHNT and YENEEA. This CDR3 comprises 17 residues. The CDR3 sequence is CASSLVAWGRTNEKLFF. In DNA, the CDR3 is TGTGCCAGCAGCTTAGTCGCGTGGGGGAGGACTAATGAAAAACTGTTTTTT.

This clonotype was observed many times. The CDR3 DNA sequence: TGCAGCGTTGAAGATGGGACAGGTCTCTACGAGCAGTACTTC. Its protein product is CSVEDGTGLYEQYF. The chain uses TRBV29-1 and TRBJ2-7; 8 nucleotides align to TRBD1. V shed 0 bases and J 3 bases; nucleotides not matched to a gene: 4. Germline CDR1 SQVTM, CDR2 ANQGSEA. This CDR3 has 14 amino acids.

The CDR3 DNA reads TGTGCCAGCAGCCTCCCTGCGGGGGTGGAAGGCTACACCTTC. Its protein is CASSLPAGVEGYTF. The chain couples TRBV7-9 to TRBJ1-2, with D tentatively TRBD1 (5 bases). The germline V gene has CDR1 SEHNR and CDR2 FQNEAQ (reference sequence). Trimming shortened V by 5 bases and J by 8 bases, and 18 bases separated the two germline ends. This CDR3 is built from 14 residues.

The V call is TRBV28, the J call TRBJ1-2; perhaps TRBD1 as D (5 bases). V shed 6 bases and J shed 4 bases, with 12 bases lying between them. The CDR3 extends over 13 amino acids. Germline assignment: CDR1 MDHEN and CDR2 SYDVKM. DNA of the CDR3: TGTGCCAGCAGCCAGGACATAACCTATGGCTACACCTTC. It specifies CASSQDITYGYTF.

The chain employs TRBV7-9 and TRBJ2-7; D may match TRBD1 or TRBD2 (5 bases each). Germline V gives CDR1 SEHNR, CDR2 FQNEAQ (reference sequence). The germline V and J ends were trimmed by 1 base and 7 bases, with 17 bases remaining between them. The CDR3 contains 15 residues. As DNA, the CDR3 is TGTGCCAGCAGCTTAGTATACGGGACCGATGGGGAGCAGTACTTC. Protein product: CASSLVYGTDGEQYF.

This clonotype was detected only a few times. This sequence joins TRBV4-2 and TRBJ2-1; TRBD1 is a possible D gene (5 bases). The germline CDR1 and CDR2 sequences are LGHNA and YNFKEQ. This CDR3 has 18 residues. V gave up 4 bases and J gave up 4 bases, with 23 bases separating them. CDR3 coding DNA: TGTGCCAGCAGCCCGACGCAACAAACAGGAGAGGTTTACAATGAGCAGTTCTTC. Its protein is CASSPTQQTGEVYNEQFF.

The chain has TRBV15 and TRBJ2-7; 14 bases map to TRBD2. J was trimmed by 3 bases and V by 1 base; bases with no gene match: 5. CDR3 length: 17 amino acids. CDR1 is LNHNV, CDR2 YYDKDF, per germline (reference sequence). As DNA, the CDR3 is TGTGCCACCAGCAGAGGTGGGGGACTAGCGGGAGTCTACGAGCAGTACTTC. Protein: CATSRGGGLAGVYEQYF.

This clonotype has ten or more counts. CDR3 in amino acids: CASSEALESAGNNEQFF. CDR3 DNA: TGTGCCAGCAGTGAAGCGCTGGAGTCGGCGGGGAACAATGAGCAGTTCTTC. The V gene is TRBV2, the J gene TRBJ2-1; a weak D match, TRBD2 (6 bases). Trimming pared 0 bases from V and 5 bases from J, leaving 17 bases between. Germline values: CDR1 SNHLY, CDR2 FYNNEI. This CDR3 comprises 17 residues.

This clonotype was seen many times. The rearrangement joins TRBV28 to TRBJ2-7; 12 nucleotides line up with TRBD1. V shed 7 bases and J 5 bases; nucleotides not matched to a gene: 9. The germline gives CDR1 MDHEN, CDR2 SYDVKM. The CDR3 loop spans 15 amino acids. Here the CDR3 reads CASNSGTGGRNEQYF. The CDR3 nucleotides are TGTGCCAGCAATTCCGGGACAGGGGGCAGGAACGAGCAGTACTTC.

The chain joins TRBV4-2 to TRBJ1-1, with a weak D call TRBD1 (6 bases). CDR3 length: 15 residues. Germline-derived CDR1 and CDR2 are LGHNA and YNFKEQ. V was pared by 1 base and J by 1 base, with 10 bases between. In DNA form, the CDR3 reads TGTGCCAGCAGCCAAGCTGGACAGCCGAACACTGAAGCTTTCTTT. It is translated as CASSQAGQPNTEAFF.

This chain uses TRBV2 with TRBJ1-6, with 9 bases fitting TRBD1. This CDR3 is built from 15 residues. Germline V gene sequence: CDR1 SNHLY, CDR2 FYNNEI. Trimming cost V 4 bases and J 8 bases; bases outside gene matches: 6. CDR3 amino acids: CASSVQGASHSPLHF. The CDR3, as DNA: TGTGCCAGCAGTGTACAGGGGGCTAGTCATTCACCCCTCCACTTT.

This clonotype has ten or more counts. This chain links TRBV12-3 or TRBV12-4 with TRBJ2-7; 9 positions agree with TRBD1. With 2 bases clipped from V and 4 bases from J, the junction kept 6 bases outside the gene matches. CDR3 length equals 15 residues. The CDR3 region has the DNA TGTGCCAGCAGTTTACGGGGGACAGGGTCTTACGAGCAGTACTTC. Translation gives CASSLRGTGSYEQYF.

In this sample, this clonotype turned up a few times. This chain uses TRBV6-2 or TRBV6-3 with TRBJ2-7; D is perhaps TRBD1 or TRBD2 (6 bases each). The CDR3 extends over 14 amino acids. V was pared by 10 bases and J by 1 base, with 17 bases between. The germline V gene encodes CDR1 MNHEY and CDR2 SVGEGT. The CDR3 DNA follows: TGTGCCATCGAGACAAAAGGGGGGTCCTACGAGCAGTACTTC. Amino acids: CAIETKGGSYEQYF.

J is TRBJ2-1 and V is TRBV24-1, with 11 bases matching TRBD2. Germline values: CDR1 KGHDR, CDR2 SFDVKD. The CDR3 has 17 amino acids. With 3 bases clipped from V and 4 bases from J, the junction kept 7 bases outside the gene matches. As DNA, the CDR3 is TGTGCCACCAGTGATCCGTATCGGACTAGCGGGTACAATGAGCAGTTCTTC. It specifies CATSDPYRTSGYNEQFF.

The rearrangement joins TRBV28 to TRBJ2-1; TRBD2 is a possible D gene (6 bases). V was trimmed by 6 bases and J by 5 bases, leaving 11 bases between them. The germline CDR1 and CDR2 sequences are MDHEN and SYDVKM. This CDR3 comprises 13 residues. The CDR3 DNA follows: TGTGCCAGCAGCGGCGGGGTGAACAATGAGCAGTTCTTC. Translation gives CASSGGVNNEQFF. The full variable domain, with the rest looked up from reference TRBV28 and TRBJ2-1, is DVKVTQSSRYLVKRTGEKVFLECVQDMDHENMFWYRQDPGLGLRLIYFSYDVKMKEKGDIPEGYSVSREKKERFSLILESASTNQTSMYLCASSGGVNNEQFFGPGTRLTVL.

This clonotype showed up many times. V is TRBV27 and J is TRBJ2-7; either TRBD1 or TRBD2 may fit D (6 bases each). Germline V gene data show CDR1 as MNHEY and CDR2 as SMNVEV (reference sequence). The V end was cut by 5 bases, the J end by 6 bases, with 20 bases between. The CDR3 has 15 residues. Here the CDR3 DNA reads TGTGCCAGCAGTGCGGGGACATCTCGAGCTCGCGAGCAGTACTTC. Residues: CASSAGTSRAREQYF.

In its sample, this clonotype was seen a few times. J is TRBJ1-2 and V is TRBV12-3 or TRBV12-4, with D possibly being TRBD1 (6 bases). Trimming shortened V by 5 bases and J by 8 bases, and 18 bases separated the two germline ends. The CDR3 runs to 14 residues. The CDR3 sequence is CASSRGRLRGGYTF. The CDR3 DNA follows: TGTGCCAGCAGTCGGGGGCGTTTGAGGGGAGGCTACACCTTC.

The chain carries TRBV19 and TRBJ2-3; possible D gene TRBD2, 6 bases. V shed 3 bases and J shed 1 base, with 14 bases lying between them. The germline gives CDR1 LNHDA, CDR2 SQIVND (reference sequence). CDR3 length equals 16 residues. CDR3 bases: TGTGCCAGTAGTATCCGCGGGAAAACTGGCACAGATACGCAGTATTTT. Amino acid sequence: CASSIRGKTGTDTQYF.

The V gene is TRBV3-1, the J gene TRBJ2-1, with 7 bases identical to TRBD1. With 8 bases clipped from V and 5 bases from J, the junction kept 12 bases outside the gene matches. CDR1 and CDR2 from the germline V gene are LGHDT and YNNKEL (reference sequence). The CDR3 totals 15 residues. The CDR3 sequence: CASGTWITGDNEQFF. DNA for the CDR3: TGTGCCAGCGGAACTTGGATTACAGGGGACAATGAGCAGTTCTTC.